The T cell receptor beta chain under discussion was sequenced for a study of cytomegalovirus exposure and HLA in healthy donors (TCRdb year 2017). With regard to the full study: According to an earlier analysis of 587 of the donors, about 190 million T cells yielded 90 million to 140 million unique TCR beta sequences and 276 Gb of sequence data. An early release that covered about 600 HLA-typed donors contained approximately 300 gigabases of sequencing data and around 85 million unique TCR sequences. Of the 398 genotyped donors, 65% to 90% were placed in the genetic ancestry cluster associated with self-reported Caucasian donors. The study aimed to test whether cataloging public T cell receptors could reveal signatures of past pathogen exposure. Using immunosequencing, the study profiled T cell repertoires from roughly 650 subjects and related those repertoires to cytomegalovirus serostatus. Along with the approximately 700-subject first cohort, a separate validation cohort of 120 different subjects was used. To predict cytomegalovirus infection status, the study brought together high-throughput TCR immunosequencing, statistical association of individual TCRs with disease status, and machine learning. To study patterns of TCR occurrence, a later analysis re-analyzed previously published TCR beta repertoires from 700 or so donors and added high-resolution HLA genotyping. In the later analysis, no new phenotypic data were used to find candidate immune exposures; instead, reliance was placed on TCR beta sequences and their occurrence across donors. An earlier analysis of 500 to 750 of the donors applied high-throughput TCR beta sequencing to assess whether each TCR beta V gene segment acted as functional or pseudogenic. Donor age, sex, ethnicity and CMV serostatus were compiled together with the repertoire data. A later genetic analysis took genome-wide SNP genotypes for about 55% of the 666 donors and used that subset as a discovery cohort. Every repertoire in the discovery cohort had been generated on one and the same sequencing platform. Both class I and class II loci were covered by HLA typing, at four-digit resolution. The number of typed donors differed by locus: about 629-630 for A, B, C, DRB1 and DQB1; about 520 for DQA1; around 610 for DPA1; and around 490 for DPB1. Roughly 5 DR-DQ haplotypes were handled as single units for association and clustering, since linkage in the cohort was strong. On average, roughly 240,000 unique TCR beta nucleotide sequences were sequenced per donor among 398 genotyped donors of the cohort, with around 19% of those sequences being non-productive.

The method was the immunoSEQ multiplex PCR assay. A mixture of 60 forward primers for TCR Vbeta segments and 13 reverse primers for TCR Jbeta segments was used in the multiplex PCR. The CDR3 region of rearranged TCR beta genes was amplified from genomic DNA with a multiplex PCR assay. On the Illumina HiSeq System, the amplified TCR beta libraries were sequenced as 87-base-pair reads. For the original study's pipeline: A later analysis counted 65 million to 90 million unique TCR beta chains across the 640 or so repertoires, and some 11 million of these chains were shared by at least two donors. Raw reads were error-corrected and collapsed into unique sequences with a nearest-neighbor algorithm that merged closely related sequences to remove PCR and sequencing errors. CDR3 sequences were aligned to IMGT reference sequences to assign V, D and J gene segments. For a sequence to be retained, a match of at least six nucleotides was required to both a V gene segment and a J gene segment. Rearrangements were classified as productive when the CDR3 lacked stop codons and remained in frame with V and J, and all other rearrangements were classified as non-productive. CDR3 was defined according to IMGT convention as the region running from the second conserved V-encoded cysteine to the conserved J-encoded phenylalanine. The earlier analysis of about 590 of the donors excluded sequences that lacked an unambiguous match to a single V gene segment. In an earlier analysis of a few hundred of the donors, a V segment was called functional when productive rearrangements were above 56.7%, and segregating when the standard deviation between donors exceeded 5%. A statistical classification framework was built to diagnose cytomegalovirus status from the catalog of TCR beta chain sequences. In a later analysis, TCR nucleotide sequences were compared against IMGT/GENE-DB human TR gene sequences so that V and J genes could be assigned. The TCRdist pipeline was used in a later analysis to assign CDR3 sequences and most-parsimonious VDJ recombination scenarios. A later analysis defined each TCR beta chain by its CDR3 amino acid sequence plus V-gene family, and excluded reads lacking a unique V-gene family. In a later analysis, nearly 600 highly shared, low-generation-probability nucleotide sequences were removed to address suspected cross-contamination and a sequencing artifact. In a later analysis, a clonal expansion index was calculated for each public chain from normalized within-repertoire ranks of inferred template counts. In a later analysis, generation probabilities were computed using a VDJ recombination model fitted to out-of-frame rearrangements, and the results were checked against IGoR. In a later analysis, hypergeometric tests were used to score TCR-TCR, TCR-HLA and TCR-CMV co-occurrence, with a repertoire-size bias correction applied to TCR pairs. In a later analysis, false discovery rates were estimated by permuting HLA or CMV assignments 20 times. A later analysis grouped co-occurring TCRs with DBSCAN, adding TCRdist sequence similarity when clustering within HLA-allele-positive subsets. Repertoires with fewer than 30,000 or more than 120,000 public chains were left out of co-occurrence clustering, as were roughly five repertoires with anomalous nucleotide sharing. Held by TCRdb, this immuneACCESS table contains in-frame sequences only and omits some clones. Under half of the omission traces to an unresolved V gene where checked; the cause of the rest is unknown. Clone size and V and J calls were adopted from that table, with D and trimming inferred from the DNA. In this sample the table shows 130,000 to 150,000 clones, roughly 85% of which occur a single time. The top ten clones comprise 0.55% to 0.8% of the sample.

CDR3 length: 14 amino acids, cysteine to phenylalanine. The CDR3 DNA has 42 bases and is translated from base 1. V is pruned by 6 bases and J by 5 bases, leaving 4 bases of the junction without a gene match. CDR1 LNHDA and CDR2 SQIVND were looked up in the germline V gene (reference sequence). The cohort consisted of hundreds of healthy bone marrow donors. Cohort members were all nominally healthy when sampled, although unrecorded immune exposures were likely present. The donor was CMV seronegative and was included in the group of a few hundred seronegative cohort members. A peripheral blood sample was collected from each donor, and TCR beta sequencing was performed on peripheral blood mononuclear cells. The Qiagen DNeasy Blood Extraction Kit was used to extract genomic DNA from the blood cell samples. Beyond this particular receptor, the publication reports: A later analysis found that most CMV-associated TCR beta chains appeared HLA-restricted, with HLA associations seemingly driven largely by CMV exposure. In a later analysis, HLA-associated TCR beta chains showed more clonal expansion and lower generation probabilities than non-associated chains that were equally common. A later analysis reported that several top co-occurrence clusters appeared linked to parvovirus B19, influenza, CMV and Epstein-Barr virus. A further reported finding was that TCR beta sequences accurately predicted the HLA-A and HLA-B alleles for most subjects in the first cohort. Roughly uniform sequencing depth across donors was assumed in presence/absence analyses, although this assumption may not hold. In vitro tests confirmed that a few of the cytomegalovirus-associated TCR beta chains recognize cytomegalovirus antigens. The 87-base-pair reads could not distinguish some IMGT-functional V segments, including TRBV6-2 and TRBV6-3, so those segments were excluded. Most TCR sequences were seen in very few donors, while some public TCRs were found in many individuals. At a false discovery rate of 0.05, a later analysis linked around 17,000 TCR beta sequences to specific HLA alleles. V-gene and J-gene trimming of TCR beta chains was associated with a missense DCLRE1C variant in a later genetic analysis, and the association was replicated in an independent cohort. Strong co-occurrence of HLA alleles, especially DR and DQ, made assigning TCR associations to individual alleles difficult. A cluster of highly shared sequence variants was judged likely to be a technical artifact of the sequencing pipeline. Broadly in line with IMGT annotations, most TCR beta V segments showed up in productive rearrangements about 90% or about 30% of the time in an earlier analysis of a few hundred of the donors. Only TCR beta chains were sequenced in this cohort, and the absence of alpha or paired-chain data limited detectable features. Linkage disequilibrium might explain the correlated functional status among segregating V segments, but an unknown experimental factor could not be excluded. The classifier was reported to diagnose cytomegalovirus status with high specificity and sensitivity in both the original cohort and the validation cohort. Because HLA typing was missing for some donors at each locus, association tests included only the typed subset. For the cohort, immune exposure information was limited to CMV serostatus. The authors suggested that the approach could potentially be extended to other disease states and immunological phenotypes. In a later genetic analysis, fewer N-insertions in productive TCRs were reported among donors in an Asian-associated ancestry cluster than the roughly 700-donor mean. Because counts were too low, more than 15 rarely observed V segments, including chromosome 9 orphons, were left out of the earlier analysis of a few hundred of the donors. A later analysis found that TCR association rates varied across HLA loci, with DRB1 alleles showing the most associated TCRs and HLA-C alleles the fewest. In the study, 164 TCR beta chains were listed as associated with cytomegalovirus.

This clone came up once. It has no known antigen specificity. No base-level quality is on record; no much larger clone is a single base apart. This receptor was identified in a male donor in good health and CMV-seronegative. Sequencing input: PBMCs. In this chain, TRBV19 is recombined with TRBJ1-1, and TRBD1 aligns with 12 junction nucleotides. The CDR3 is CASRGQGAGTEAFF. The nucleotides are TGTGCCAGTAGGGGACAGGGGGCCGGGACTGAAGCTTTCTTT.